This T cell receptor beta chain emerged from a study of blood T cells in healthy people across ages. The individuals who served as donors were healthy Caucasians living in Russia, aged roughly 6 to 90. The study, taken as a whole, reports: Because sorting was not performed, PBMCs prevented conclusive naive versus antigen-experienced comparison.

On this clonotype: Its antigen is currently unknown.

The CDR3 runs 14 residues. Per the germline V gene, CDR1 is KGHSH and CDR2 is LQKENI. Trimming cost V 0 bases and J 13 bases, with 16 bases left between them. Together with a sample-barcoded 5' primer, a J-beta primer mix was included in a second PCR lasting 7 to 11 cycles. A 12-random-nucleotide template-switch adaptor tagged each cDNA molecule. From the 5' RACE reads, TCRdb called clonotypes with MiXCR, one entry per CDR3 protein. This table has about 2 million distinct CDR3 sequences, around half appearing once. This chain links TRBV18 with TRBJ2-4; a weak D match, TRBD1 (5 bases). The clonotype originates from a woman aged 40 to 55 in good health. The sample was blood. The CDR3 loop is CASSPPDSFKEQYF. CDR3 DNA: TGTGCCAGCTCACCACCAGACAGTTTTAAAGAGCAGTACTTC.